Listed below are T cell receptor beta chains from one sample, sequenced in a study of cytomegalovirus exposure and HLA in healthy donors. Repertoires were generated with immunoSEQ multiplex PCR, while TCRdb's copy carries only in-frame clones and drops some. This listing includes about 170,000 clones. Sequenced: PBMCs. These TCRs come from a woman in her late teens or twenties in good health and CMV-seropositive. Both conserved end residues are part of each CDR3. A D gene is named only where the DNA matches it firmly.

>TRBV27|TRBJ1-5|.
CASSQGRINQPQHF
TGTGCCAGCAGCCAGGGGCGTATTAATCAGCCCCAGCATTTT
>TRBV19|TRBJ1-1|TRBD1
CASSMTGGTEAFF
TGTGCCAGTAGTATGACAGGGGGCACTGAAGCTTTCTTT
>TRBV5-1|TRBJ1-2|.
CASTATDNNYGYTF
TGCGCCAGCACCGCGACAGATAATAACTATGGCTACACCTTC
>TRBV4-1|TRBJ2-2|TRBD2
CASSRHFWTSGGDNTGELFF
TGCGCCAGCAGCCGTCACTTTTGGACTAGCGGGGGAGATAACACCGGGGAGCTGTTTTTT
>TRBV29-1|TRBJ2-1|.
CSVEGGGAGLSYNEQFF
TGCAGCGTTGAAGGCGGAGGGGCGGGCCTCTCCTACAATGAGCAGTTCTTC
>TRBV2|TRBJ2-3|TRBD2
CANGLAGTTDTQYF
TGTGCCAACGGACTAGCGGGGACCACAGATACGCAGTATTTT
>TRBV6-6|TRBJ1-6|.
CASSFTGRDSPLHF
TGTGCCAGCAGTTTTACCGGGAGGGATTCACCCCTCCACTTT
>TRBV7-8|TRBJ2-1|TRBD1
CASSPNRGRGDNEQFF
TGTGCCAGCAGCCCGAACAGGGGGAGAGGGGACAATGAGCAGTTCTTC
>TRBV5-6|TRBJ2-4|TRBD1
CASSLGQGNIQYF
TGTGCCAGCAGCTTGGGACAGGGTAACATTCAGTACTTC
>TRBV18|TRBJ2-1|.
CASSPRAGLVEQFF
TGTGCCAGCTCACCTAGGGCGGGACTGGTTGAGCAGTTCTTC